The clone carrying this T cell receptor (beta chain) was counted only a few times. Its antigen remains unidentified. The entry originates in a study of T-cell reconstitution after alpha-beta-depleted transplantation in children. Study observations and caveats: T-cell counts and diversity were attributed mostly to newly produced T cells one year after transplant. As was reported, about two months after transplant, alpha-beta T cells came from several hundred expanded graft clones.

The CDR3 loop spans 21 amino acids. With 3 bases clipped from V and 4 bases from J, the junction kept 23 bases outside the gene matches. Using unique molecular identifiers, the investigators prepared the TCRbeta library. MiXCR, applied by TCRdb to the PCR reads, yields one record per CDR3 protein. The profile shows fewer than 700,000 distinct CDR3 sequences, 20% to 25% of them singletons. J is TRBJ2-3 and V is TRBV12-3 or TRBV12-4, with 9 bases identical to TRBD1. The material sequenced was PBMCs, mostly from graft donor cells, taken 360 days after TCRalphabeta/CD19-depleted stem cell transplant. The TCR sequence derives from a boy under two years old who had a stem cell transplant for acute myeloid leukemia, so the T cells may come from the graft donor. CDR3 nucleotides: TGTGCCAGCAGTTTTTTGCGTGGACAGGGGCCAGGGTCCAAGACACCAGATACGCAGTATTTT. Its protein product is CASSFLRGQGPGSKTPDTQYF.